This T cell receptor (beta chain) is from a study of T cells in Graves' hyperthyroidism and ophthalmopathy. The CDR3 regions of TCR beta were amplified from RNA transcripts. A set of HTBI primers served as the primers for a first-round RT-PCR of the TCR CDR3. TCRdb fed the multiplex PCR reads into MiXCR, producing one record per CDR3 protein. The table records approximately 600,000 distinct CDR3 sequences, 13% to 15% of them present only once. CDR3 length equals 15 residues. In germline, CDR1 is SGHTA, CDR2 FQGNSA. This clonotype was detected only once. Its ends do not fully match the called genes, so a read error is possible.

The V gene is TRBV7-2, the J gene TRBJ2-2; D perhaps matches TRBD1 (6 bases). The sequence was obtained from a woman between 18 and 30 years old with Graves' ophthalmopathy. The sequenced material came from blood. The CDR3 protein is CASSLTGAYTGELFF. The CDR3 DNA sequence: TGCGCCAGCAGCCTGACAGGCGCTTACACCGGGGAGCTGTTTTTT. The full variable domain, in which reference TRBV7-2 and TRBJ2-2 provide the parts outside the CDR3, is GAGVSQSPSNKVTEKGKDVELRCDPISGHTALYWYRQSLGQGLEFLIYFQGNSAPDKSGLPSDRFSAERTGGSVSTLTIQRTQQEDSAVYLCASSLTGAYTGELFFGEGSRLTVL.